Listed here are 6 T cell receptor beta chains from one sample, sequenced in a study of blood T cell repertoires in COVID-19. Measured with immunoSEQ multiplex PCR; TCRdb has only the in-frame clones, and not every one. The repertoire holds roughly 200,000 clones, with approximately 80% as singletons. Sequenced: peripheral blood. The receptors derive from a human donor in a cohort sampled during active COVID-19.

V is TRBV9 and J is TRBJ1-4; TRBD1 might be the D (5 bases). The V end was cut by 3 bases, the J end by 4 bases, with 10 bases between. CDR3 length equals 14 residues. Germline V gene sequence: CDR1 SGDLS, CDR2 YYNGEE. This CDR3 is CASSGGGINEKLFF. As DNA, the CDR3 is TGTGCCAGCAGCGGGGGCGGAATTAATGAAAAACTGTTTTTT.

CDR3 coding DNA: TGCGCCAGCAGCTCAGCAGGGTATCTCTACGAGCAGTACTTC. This translates into CASSSAGYLYEQYF. J is TRBJ2-7 and V is TRBV5-1; the D gene is possibly TRBD1 (5 bases). V was shortened by 3 bases and J by 3 bases, with 13 bases between the two germline ends. Germline V gene sequence: CDR1 SGHRS, CDR2 YFSETQ. The CDR3 has 14 amino acids.

This clone was counted a few times. V usage is TRBV10-3 and J usage is TRBJ2-5, with a weak D call TRBD1 (5 bases). The V end lost 3 bases, the J end lost 3 bases, and 8 bases lay between the germline ends. CDR1 is ENHRY, CDR2 SYGVKD, per germline. The CDR3 length is 13 residues. CDR3 nucleotides: TGTGCCATCAGTGAACCCAGGGAAGAGACCCAGTACTTC. As protein: CAISEPREETQYF.

The chain couples TRBV15 to TRBJ1-1; 7 bases are a match to TRBD1. V was clipped by 3 bases and J by 2 bases; unmatched bases: 6. The germline CDR1 and CDR2 sequences are LNHNV and YYDKDF (reference sequence). The CDR3 is made up of 15 amino acids. CDR3 nucleotide sequence: TGTGCCACCAGCAGTCGTGCAGGGGGTAACACTGAAGCTTTCTTT. Translating it yields CATSSRAGGNTEAFF.

This clone was found a few times. This rearrangement joins TRBV12-2 to TRBJ2-5; the D call TRBD1 from the table was never checked on the DNA. TRBV12-2 is a listed pseudogene. CDR3 length: 13 residues. Here the CDR3 reads CASRPIGRDTQYF. CDR3 bases: TGTGCAAGTCGCCCAATCGGCAGGGATACCCAGTACTTC.

This clone was observed a single time. The rearrangement uses TRBV15 and TRBJ1-1; no firm D call. V lost 0 bases and J 1 base, leaving 6 bases between the germline ends. The CDR3 is 14 residues long. Germline CDR1 reads LNHNV; CDR2 reads YYDKDF (reference sequence). The CDR3 DNA reads TGTGCCACCAGCAGAGAAGCCGGGAACACTGAAGCTTTCTTT. It codes for CATSREAGNTEAFF.